The 14 T cell receptor beta chains listed next were all sequenced from one sample in a study of T-cell memory formation after mild COVID-19. TCRdb recomputed calls from the 5' RACE reads with MiXCR, one row per CDR3 protein. The table includes about 390,000 distinct CDR3 sequences, around 20% detected once. The sequenced sample was PBMCs or a T cell subset sorted from them (not recorded which). These receptors all stem from an adult woman who had mild COVID-19 (a few samples of this study predate the infection). Cell type and time point are not known.

This clonotype was seen many times. V usage is TRBV18 and J usage is TRBJ2-1; perhaps TRBD1 as D (6 bases). V lost 3 bases, J lost 2 bases, and 11 bases lay in between. Per germline, CDR1 KGHSH and CDR2 LQKENI. This CDR3 is 15 amino acids long. The CDR3 loop reads CASSPLAGAYNEQFF. The CDR3 DNA reads as TGTGCCAGCTCACCGTTGGCAGGGGCCTACAATGAGCAGTTCTTC.

This clonotype was seen repeatedly, ten times or more. V usage is TRBV20-1 and J usage is TRBJ1-5; 10 bases align to TRBD1. The CDR3 contains 14 residues. Trimming removed 3 bases from V and 6 bases from J; junction bases left unmatched: 5. CDR1 and CDR2 from the germline V gene are DFQATT and SNEGSKA (reference sequence). In nucleotides, the CDR3 is TGCAGTGCTAGGGACAGGGGGATAGGTCAGCCCCAGCATTTT. Its protein product is CSARDRGIGQPQHF.

The table lists this clonotype with a few counts. This rearrangement joins TRBV4-2 to TRBJ1-1; possible D gene TRBD1, 5 bases. This CDR3 is built from 15 residues. Trimming left V 0 bases short and J 3 bases short, with 11 bases between. Germline V CDR1 and CDR2: LGHNA, YNFKEQ. CDR3: CASSQESGVYTEAFF. CDR3 DNA: TGTGCCAGCAGCCAAGAGTCGGGGGTGTACACTGAAGCTTTCTTT.

This clonotype was seen at least ten times. The chain carries TRBV5-1 and TRBJ1-1; D remains ambiguous. Germline CDR1 and CDR2: SGHRS and YFSETQ. The CDR3 runs 13 residues. V gave up 4 bases and J gave up 1 base, with 8 bases separating them. The CDR3 is CASSITQNTEAFF. CDR3 coding DNA: TGCGCCAGCAGCATAACACAGAACACTGAAGCTTTCTTT.

The chain employs TRBV6-2 or TRBV6-3 and TRBJ2-1; D is possibly TRBD1 (5 bases). CDR3 length: 15 amino acids. Germline assignment: CDR1 MNHEY and CDR2 SVGEGT. Deletions cut 5 bases from V and 0 bases from J, with 11 bases between. The CDR3 bases are TGTGCCAGCAGTGATCAGGGTAGCTCCTACAATGAGCAGTTCTTC. The encoded protein is CASSDQGSSYNEQFF.

This clonotype was seen many times. The chain combines TRBV6-6 with TRBJ2-7; 16 bases are a match to TRBD2. Trimming at V came to 2 bases and at J to 1 base, leaving 2 bases not matched to a gene. CDR1 MNHNY and CDR2 SVGAGI come from the germline V gene (reference sequence). The CDR3 contains 17 residues. The CDR3 nucleotides are TGTGCCAGCAGTTACGGGACTAGCGGGGGGGCTTCCTACGAGCAGTACTTC. This encodes CASSYGTSGGASYEQYF.

The genes are TRBV12-3 or TRBV12-4 and TRBJ2-3, with TRBD2 as a possible D gene (6 bases). V shed 6 bases and J shed 3 bases, with 16 bases lying between them. This CDR3 has 15 amino acids. The CDR3 sequence: CASRAGTIVTDTQYF. Written as DNA, the CDR3 is TGTGCCAGCAGGGCGGGAACGATAGTGACAGATACGCAGTATTTT.

The rearrangement joins TRBV20-1 to TRBJ2-2, with D perhaps matching TRBD2 (6 bases). CDR3 size: 14 residues. V shed 6 bases and J shed 1 base, with 12 bases lying between them. The germline V gene encodes CDR1 DFQATT and CDR2 SNEGSKA (reference sequence). CDR3 in DNA: TGCAGTGCGAAGGGACTCTTGAACACCGGGGAGCTGTTTTTT. This encodes CSAKGLLNTGELFF.

As for this clonotype: A much larger clonotype is one base distant, so this may be a read error. The rearrangement links TRBV7-2 to TRBJ1-1; perhaps TRBD1 as D (6 bases). Germline V CDR1 and CDR2: SGHTA, FQGNSA. This CDR3 has 13 residues. The V end was cut by 5 bases, the J end by 5 bases, with 12 bases between. The CDR3, as DNA: TGTGCCAGCAGCCGGGGGGCGCAGACTGAAGCTTTCTTT. Amino acid sequence: CASSRGAQTEAFF. The full variable domain, with the rest looked up from reference TRBV7-2 and TRBJ1-1, is GAGVSQSPSNKVTEKGKDVELRCDPISGHTALYWYRQSLGQGLEFLIYFQGNSAPDKSGLPSDRFSAERTGGSVSTLTIQRTQQEDSAVYLCASSRGAQTEAFFGQGTRLTVV.

The chain employs TRBV11-1 and TRBJ2-7, with D uncertain. Trimming left V 5 bases short and J 4 bases short, with 9 bases between. CDR1 SGHAT and CDR2 FQDESV come from the germline V gene (reference sequence). The length of the CDR3 is 12 residues. The CDR3 DNA follows: TGTGCCAGCAGCCTGACCGAATACGAGCAGTACTTC. Encoded protein: CASSLTEYEQYF.

This clonotype was seen a few times. The V gene is TRBV12-3 or TRBV12-4, the J gene TRBJ1-1; no reliable D call. V was shortened by 6 bases and J by 3 bases, with 8 bases between the two germline ends. The CDR3 sequence is 12 residues long. The CDR3 DNA reads TGTGCCAGCAGCTCAACTTACACTGAAGCTTTCTTT. Translated: CASSSTYTEAFF.

The V call is TRBV7-9, the J call TRBJ2-3, with 12 nucleotides matching TRBD2. Germline V gene data show CDR1 as SEHNR and CDR2 as FQNEAQ (reference sequence). This CDR3 is built from 15 residues. The ends lost 3 bases at V and 4 bases at J; junction bases unmatched: 2. CDR3 DNA: TGTGCCAGCAGCTTCCTAGCGGGAGGGGCAGATACGCAGTATTTT. Translation: CASSFLAGGADTQYF.

This clonotype showed up just a few times. V is TRBV5-6 and J is TRBJ1-5, with TRBD1 as a possible D gene (5 bases). CDR3 length: 16 amino acids. Deletions cut 3 bases from V and 0 bases from J, with 13 bases between. Germline V gives CDR1 SGHDT, CDR2 YYEEEE. The chain's CDR3 is CASSWWSGNSNQPQHF. The CDR3 bases are TGTGCCAGCAGCTGGTGGTCAGGGAATAGCAATCAGCCCCAGCATTTT.

The gene calls are TRBV12-3 or TRBV12-4 and TRBJ1-4, with D unresolved. This CDR3 has 15 residues. Trimming took 6 bases from V and 1 from J, leaving 12 bases between them. The CDR3 here is CASRDGRRTNEKLFF. The DNA of the CDR3 is TGTGCCAGCAGGGACGGGAGACGAACTAATGAAAAACTGTTTTTT.